Many counts were recorded for the clone carrying this TCR beta chain. The sample carries other DNA sequences with the same CDR3. The CDR3 has 17 residues. V shed 0 bases and J 2 bases; nucleotides not matched to a gene: 6. These data are taken from a study of shared clonotypes between healthy human individuals. It was into CD45RA+ naive and CD45RA-negative memory subsets that the CD4+ cells were split. Repertoires were generated with immunoSEQ multiplex PCR, while TCRdb's copy carries only in-frame clones and drops some. The data contain about 1.1 million clones, approximately 80% of them singletons. The rearrangement joins TRBV23-1 to TRBJ1-5; TRBD1 matches at 8 bases. TRBV23-1 is designated an ORF whose function remains uncertain. The source is a man aged 18 to 29 in good health. Some clones in this sample may be carry-over from other donors' samples. Source material: memory CD4+ T cells from PBMCs. Subset in this sample: CD45RA-negative fraction. Here the CDR3 reads CASSQSAGGAGNQPQHF. In DNA, the CDR3 is TGCGCCAGCAGTCAATCGGCAGGGGGCGCGGGCAATCAGCCCCAGCATTTT.